This T cell receptor beta chain was observed in a study of blood T cell repertoires in COVID-19. Study-level information: The cDNA or gDNA used as material had been derived from T cells, B-cell-depleted T cells, or PBMCs.

The CDR3 loop spans 15 amino acids. Trimming cost V 0 bases and J 5 bases; bases outside gene matches: 3. In germline, CDR1 is SGHDT, CDR2 YYEEEE. Per the original data handling: Counts of nucleated cells, estimated from reference gene primer amplification, were obtained. This table comes from immunoSEQ multiplex PCR, and its TCRdb copy is limited to in-frame clones, with some not included. V and J calls and clone size are copied from that table; D and trimming were computed from the DNA. The sample includes some 50,000 clones, about nine tenths of them seen just once. What was sequenced was peripheral blood. The clonotype was recovered from a man in his forties or fifties with active COVID-19. The chain carries TRBV5-6 and TRBJ2-7; 12 positions agree with TRBD1. The CDR3 sequence: CASSLAGTGGNEQYF. CDR3 coding DNA: TGTGCCAGCAGCTTGGCCGGGACAGGGGGCAACGAGCAGTACTTC.